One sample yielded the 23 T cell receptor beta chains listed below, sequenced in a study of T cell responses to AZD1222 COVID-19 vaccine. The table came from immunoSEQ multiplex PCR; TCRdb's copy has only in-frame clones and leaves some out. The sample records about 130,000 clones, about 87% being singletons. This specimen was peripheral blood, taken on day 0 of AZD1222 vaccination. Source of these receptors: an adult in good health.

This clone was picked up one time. This CDR3 is CASSELRARGQPQHF. The CDR3 nucleotides read TGTGCCAGCAGTGAACTCCGGGCGAGGGGTCAGCCCCAGCATTTT. The rearrangement joins TRBV6-1 to TRBJ1-5; a weak D match, TRBD1 (5 bases). The V gene's germline CDR1 is MNHNS and CDR2 SASEGT. This CDR3 contains 15 residues. Trimming took 2 bases from V and 6 from J, leaving 14 bases between them.

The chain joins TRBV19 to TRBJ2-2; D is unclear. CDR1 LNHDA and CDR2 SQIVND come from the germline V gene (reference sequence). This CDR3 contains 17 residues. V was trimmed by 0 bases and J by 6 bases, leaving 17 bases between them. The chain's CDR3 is CASSIEALRRLPGELFF. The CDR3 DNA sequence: TGTGCCAGTAGTATAGAGGCTTTGCGTCGTCTTCCCGGGGAGCTGTTTTTT.

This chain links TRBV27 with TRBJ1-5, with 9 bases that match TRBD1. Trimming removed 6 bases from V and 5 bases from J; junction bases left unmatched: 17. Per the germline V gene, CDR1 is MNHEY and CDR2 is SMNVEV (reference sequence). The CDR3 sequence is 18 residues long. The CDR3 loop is CASSRVPGQGSAYQPQHF. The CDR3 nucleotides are TGTGCCAGCAGCCGGGTCCCGGGACAGGGTTCAGCATATCAGCCCCAGCATTTT.

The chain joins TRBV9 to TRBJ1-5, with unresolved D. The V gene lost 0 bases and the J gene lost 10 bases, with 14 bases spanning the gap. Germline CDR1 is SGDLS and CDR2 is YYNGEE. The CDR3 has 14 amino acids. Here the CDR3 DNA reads TGTGCCAGCAGCGTAGAGGGTGATGGCTCTCCCCAGCATTTT. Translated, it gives CASSVEGDGSPQHF.

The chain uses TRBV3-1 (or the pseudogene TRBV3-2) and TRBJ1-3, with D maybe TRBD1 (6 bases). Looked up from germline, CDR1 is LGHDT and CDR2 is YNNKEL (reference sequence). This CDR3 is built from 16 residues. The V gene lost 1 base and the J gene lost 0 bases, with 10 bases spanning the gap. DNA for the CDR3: TGTGCCAGCAGCCAAGGAACAGGGCTCTCTGGAAACACCATATATTTT. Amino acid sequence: CASSQGTGLSGNTIYF.

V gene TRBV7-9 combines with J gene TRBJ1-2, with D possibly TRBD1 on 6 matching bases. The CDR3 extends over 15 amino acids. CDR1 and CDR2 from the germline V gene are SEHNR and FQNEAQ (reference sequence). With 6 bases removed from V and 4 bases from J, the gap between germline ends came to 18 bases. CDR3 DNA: TGTGCCAGCAGAAAAACAGGGCTCGTCGGCTATGGCTACACCTTC. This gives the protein CASRKTGLVGYGYTF.

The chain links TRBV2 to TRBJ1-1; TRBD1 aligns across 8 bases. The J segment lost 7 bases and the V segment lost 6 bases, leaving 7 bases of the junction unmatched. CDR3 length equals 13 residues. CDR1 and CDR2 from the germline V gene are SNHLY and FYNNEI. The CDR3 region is CASSQIGQGEAFF. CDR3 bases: TGTGCCAGCAGCCAAATTGGACAGGGTGAAGCTTTCTTT.

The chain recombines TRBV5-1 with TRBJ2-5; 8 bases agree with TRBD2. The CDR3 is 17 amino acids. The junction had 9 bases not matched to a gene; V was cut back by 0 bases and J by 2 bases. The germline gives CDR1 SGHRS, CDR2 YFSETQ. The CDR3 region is CASSLALSGTFQETQYF. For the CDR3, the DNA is TGCGCCAGCAGCTTGGCCCTTAGCGGGACCTTTCAAGAGACCCAGTACTTC.

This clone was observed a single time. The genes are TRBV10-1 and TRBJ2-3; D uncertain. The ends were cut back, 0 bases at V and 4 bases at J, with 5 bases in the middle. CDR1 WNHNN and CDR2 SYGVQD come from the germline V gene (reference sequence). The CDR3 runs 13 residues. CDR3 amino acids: CASSESEPDTQYF. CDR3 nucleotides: TGCGCCAGCAGTGAGTCGGAGCCAGATACGCAGTATTTT.

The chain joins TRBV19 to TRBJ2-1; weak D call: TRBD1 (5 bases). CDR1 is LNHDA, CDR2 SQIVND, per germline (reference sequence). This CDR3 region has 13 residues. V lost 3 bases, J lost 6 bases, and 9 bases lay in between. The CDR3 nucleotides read TGTGCCAGTAGTATTGGTACAGGCAATGAGCAGTTCTTC. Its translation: CASSIGTGNEQFF.

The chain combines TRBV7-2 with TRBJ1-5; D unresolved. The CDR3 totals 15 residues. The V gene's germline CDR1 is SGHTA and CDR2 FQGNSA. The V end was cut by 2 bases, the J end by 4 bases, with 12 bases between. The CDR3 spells CASSLTSLGNQPQHF. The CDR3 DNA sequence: TGTGCCAGCAGCTTAACCAGTCTGGGAAATCAGCCCCAGCATTTT.

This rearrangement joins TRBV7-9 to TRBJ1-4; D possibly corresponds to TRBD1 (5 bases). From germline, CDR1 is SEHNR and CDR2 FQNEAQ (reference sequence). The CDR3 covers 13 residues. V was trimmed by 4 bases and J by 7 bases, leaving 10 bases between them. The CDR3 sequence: CASSSWTLEKLFF. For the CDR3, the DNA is TGTGCCAGCAGCTCTTGGACACTTGAAAAACTGTTTTTT. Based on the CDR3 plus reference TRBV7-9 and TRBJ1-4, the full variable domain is DTGVSQNPRHKITKRGQNVTFRCDPISEHNRLYWYRQTLGQGPEFLTYFQNEAQLEKSRLLSDRFSAERPKGSFSTLEIQRTEQGDSAMYLCASSSWTLEKLFFGSGTQLSVL.

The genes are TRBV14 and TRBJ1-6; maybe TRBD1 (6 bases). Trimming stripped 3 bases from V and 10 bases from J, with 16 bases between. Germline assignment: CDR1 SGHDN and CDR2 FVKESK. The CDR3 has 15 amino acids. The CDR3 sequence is CASSHRKGVNSPLHF. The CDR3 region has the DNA TGTGCCAGCAGCCATCGGAAGGGGGTCAACTCACCCCTCCACTTT.

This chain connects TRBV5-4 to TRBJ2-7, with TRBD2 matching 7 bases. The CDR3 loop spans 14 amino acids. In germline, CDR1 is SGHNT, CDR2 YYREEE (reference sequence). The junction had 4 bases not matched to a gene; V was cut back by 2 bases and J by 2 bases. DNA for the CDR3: TGTGCCAGCAGCTTTTCCAGCGGGGCCTACGAGCAGTACTTC. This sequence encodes CASSFSSGAYEQYF.

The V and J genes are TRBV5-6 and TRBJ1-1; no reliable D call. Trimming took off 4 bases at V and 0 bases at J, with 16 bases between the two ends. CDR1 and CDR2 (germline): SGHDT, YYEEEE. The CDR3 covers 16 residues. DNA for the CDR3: TGTGCCAGCAGCCCATCGGTTAGGATGGTGAACACTGAAGCTTTCTTT. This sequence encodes CASSPSVRMVNTEAFF.

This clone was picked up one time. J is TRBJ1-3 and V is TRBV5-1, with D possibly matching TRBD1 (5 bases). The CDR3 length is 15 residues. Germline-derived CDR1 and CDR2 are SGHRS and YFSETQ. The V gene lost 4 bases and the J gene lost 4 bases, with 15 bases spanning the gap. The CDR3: CASSLEGLQGNTIYF. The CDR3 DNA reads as TGCGCCAGCAGCCTCGAGGGGTTGCAGGGAAACACCATATATTTT.

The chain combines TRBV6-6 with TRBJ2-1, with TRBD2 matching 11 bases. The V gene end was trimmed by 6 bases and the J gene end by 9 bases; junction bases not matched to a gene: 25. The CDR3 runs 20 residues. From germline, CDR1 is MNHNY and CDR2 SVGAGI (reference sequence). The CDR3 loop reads CASSQKGLLSGGEWVGEQFF. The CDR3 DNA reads TGTGCCAGCAGCCAAAAGGGGCTCCTTAGCGGGGGGGAGTGGGTAGGTGAGCAGTTCTTC.

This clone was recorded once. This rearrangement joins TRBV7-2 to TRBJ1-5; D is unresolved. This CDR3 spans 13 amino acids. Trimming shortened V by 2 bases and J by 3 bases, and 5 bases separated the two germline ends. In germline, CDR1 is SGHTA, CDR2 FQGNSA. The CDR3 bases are TGTGCCAGCAGCTTAAGTAACAATCAGCCCCAGCATTTT. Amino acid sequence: CASSLSNNQPQHF.

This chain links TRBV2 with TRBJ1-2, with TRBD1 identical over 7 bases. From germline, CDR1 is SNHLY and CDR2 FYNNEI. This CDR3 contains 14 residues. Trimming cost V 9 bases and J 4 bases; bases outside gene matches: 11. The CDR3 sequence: CARKRDRPTYGYTF. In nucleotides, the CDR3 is TGTGCCAGAAAGCGGGACAGACCTACCTATGGCTACACCTTC.

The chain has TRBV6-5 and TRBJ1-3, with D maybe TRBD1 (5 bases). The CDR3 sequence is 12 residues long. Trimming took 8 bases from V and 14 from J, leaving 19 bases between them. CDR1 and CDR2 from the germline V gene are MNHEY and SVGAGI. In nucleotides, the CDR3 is TGTGCCAGCTCGGACCTCGGGGGGAACGTATATTTT. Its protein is CASSDLGGNVYF.

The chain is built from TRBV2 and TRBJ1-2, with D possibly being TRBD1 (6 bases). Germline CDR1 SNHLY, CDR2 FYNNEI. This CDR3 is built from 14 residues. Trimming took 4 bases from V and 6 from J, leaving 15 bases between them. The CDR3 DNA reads TGTGCCAGCAGTGTCCGCAGGGGATTGGATGGCTACACCTTC. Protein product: CASSVRRGLDGYTF.

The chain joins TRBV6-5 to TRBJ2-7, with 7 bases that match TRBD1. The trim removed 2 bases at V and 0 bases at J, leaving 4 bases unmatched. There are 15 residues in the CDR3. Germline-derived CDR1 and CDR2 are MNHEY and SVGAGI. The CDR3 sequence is CASSYLQGTSYEQYF. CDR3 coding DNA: TGTGCCAGCAGTTACCTACAGGGGACCTCCTACGAGCAGTACTTC.

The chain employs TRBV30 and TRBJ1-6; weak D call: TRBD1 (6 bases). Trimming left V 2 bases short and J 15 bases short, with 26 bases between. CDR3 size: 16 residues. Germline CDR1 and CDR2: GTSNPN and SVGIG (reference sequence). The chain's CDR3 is CAWSPLHRAPGFLLHF. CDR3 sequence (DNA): TGTGCCTGGAGTCCTTTGCACAGGGCCCCAGGGTTTCTCCTCCACTTT.